A single sample gave rise to the 16 T cell receptor beta chains below, sequenced in a study of blood T cell repertoires in COVID-19. Clones were sequenced by immunoSEQ multiplex PCR, and TCRdb holds only the in-frame ones, with some missing. In the table there are 55,000 to 75,000 clones, 87% of which are singletons. The sequenced material came from peripheral blood. Receptors originate from a man between 50 and 59 years old with active COVID-19.

The chain couples TRBV28 to TRBJ2-7, with 8 bases identical to TRBD1. The V gene end was trimmed by 4 bases and the J gene end by 2 bases; junction bases not matched to a gene: 7. The CDR3 runs 15 residues. The germline V gene encodes CDR1 MDHEN and CDR2 SYDVKM. CDR3 amino acids: CASSSPGQVTYEQYF. CDR3 bases: TGTGCCAGCAGTTCCCCGGGACAGGTGACCTACGAGCAGTACTTC.

J is TRBJ2-1 and V is TRBV7-9, with D possibly TRBD1 on 5 matching bases. The CDR3 spans 11 residues. Germline V gene lookup returns CDR1 SEHNR and CDR2 FQNEAQ (reference sequence). V was pared by 7 bases and J by 6 bases, with 7 bases between. The CDR3 nucleotides read TGTGCCAGCATGACAGTCAATGAGCAGTTCTTC. It translates to CASMTVNEQFF.

This clone was picked up one time. The chain combines TRBV6-2 or TRBV6-3 with TRBJ1-1; 9 nucleotides align to TRBD1. CDR3 length: 14 amino acids. The V gene end was trimmed by 4 bases and the J gene end by 3 bases; junction bases not matched to a gene: 3. The germline V gene has CDR1 MNHEY and CDR2 SVGEGT. The CDR3 sequence: CASSSGQGYTEAFF. CDR3 coding DNA: TGTGCCAGCAGTTCAGGACAGGGGTACACTGAAGCTTTCTTT.

The chain joins TRBV5-1 to TRBJ2-3, with D uncertain. Looked up from germline, CDR1 is SGHRS and CDR2 is YFSETQ. The length of the CDR3 is 12 residues. The V end was cut by 3 bases, the J end by 0 bases, with 2 bases between. CDR3 nucleotide sequence: TGCGCCAGCAGCTCTAGCACAGATACGCAGTATTTT. As protein: CASSSSTDTQYF.

CDR3 sequence (DNA): TGTGCCAGCAGTGGACAGGGTAGCTCCTATAATTCACCCCTCCACTTT. Amino acids: CASSGQGSSYNSPLHF. V is TRBV25-1 and J is TRBJ1-6; 7 bases line up with TRBD1. The germline V gene has CDR1 MGHDK and CDR2 SYGVNS. The CDR3 loop spans 16 amino acids. Trimming at V came to 4 bases and at J to 0 bases, leaving 3 bases not matched to a gene.

This clone has just one count. CDR3 sequence: CSVEGLGGPRGTEAFF. The CDR3 coding sequence is TGCAGCGTTGAAGGACTGGGCGGGCCACGGGGAACTGAAGCTTTCTTT. The gene calls are TRBV29-1 and TRBJ1-1; D is ambiguous. The CDR3 is 16 amino acids. CDR1 is SQVTM, CDR2 ANQGSEA, per germline. V was pared by 1 base and J by 5 bases, with 20 bases between.

The chain links TRBV18 to TRBJ2-5, with 9 bases that match TRBD2. Unmatched junction bases numbered 8, after V lost 1 base and J lost 5 bases. The germline V gene has CDR1 KGHSH and CDR2 LQKENI. There are 16 residues in the CDR3. CDR3 nucleotide sequence: TGTGCCAGCTCACCACGGTCCTTAGCGGGAGTGGAGACCCAGTACTTC. As protein: CASSPRSLAGVETQYF.

The table lists this clone with a count of one. This chain joins TRBV27 and TRBJ2-7; 7 bases match TRBD2. V lost 5 bases to trimming and J lost 5 bases; unmatched junction nucleotides: 9. The CDR3 runs 14 residues. Germline CDR1 MNHEY, CDR2 SMNVEV (reference sequence). CDR3 nucleotide sequence: TGTGCCAGCAGTCCCCGTGGGGGAGGGGACGAGCAGTACTTC. Protein product: CASSPRGGGDEQYF.

The J gene is TRBJ1-2, the V gene TRBV5-1; D is unresolved. V lost 0 bases, J lost 6 bases, and 15 bases lay in between. The germline CDR1 and CDR2 sequences are SGHRS and YFSETQ. This CDR3 is built from 15 residues. CDR3 nucleotide sequence: TGCGCCAGCAGCTTGGGAGCCGGCGGGGAGGATGGCTACACCTTC. Its translation: CASSLGAGGEDGYTF.

The chain uses TRBV7-8 and TRBJ2-3; possibly TRBD1 or TRBD2 for D (5 bases each). Between the trimmed V and J ends, which lost 5 bases and 4 bases, there was a span of 10 bases. The length of the CDR3 is 13 residues. Germline V CDR1 and CDR2: SGHVS, FQNEAQ. CDR3 nucleotides: TGTGCCAGCAGCCGGGACGGGGCAGATACGCAGTATTTT. This encodes CASSRDGADTQYF.

The chain combines TRBV7-2 with TRBJ2-4; TRBD1 agrees at 7 bases. The germline CDR1 and CDR2 sequences are SGHTA and FQGNSA. The J segment lost 0 bases and the V segment lost 2 bases, leaving 10 bases of the junction unmatched. The CDR3 contains 18 residues. The CDR3 spells CASSLSPHRGSAKNIQYF. The CDR3 coding sequence is TGTGCCAGCAGCTTATCCCCCCACAGGGGTTCAGCCAAAAACATTCAGTACTTC.

The V gene is TRBV11-2, the J gene TRBJ1-1, with D unresolved. The CDR3 is 14 residues long. V shed 2 bases and J shed 2 bases, with 9 bases lying between them. CDR1 and CDR2 from the germline V gene are SGHAT and FQNNGV. CDR3 loop: CASSLTGVNTEAFF. Written as DNA, the CDR3 is TGTGCCAGCAGCTTAACGGGAGTTAACACTGAAGCTTTCTTT.

This clone was recorded a few times. This chain joins TRBV5-1 and TRBJ1-5; 9 bases agree with TRBD1. The germline CDR1 and CDR2 sequences are SGHRS and YFSETQ. The CDR3 covers 15 residues. V lost 4 bases, J lost 1 base, and 3 bases stayed unmatched. CDR3 in amino acids: CASSPGTGSNQPQHF. The CDR3 DNA follows: TGCGCCAGCAGCCCTGGGACAGGGAGCAATCAGCCCCAGCATTTT.

The chain uses TRBV28 and TRBJ1-2; D gene unclear. Germline values: CDR1 MDHEN, CDR2 SYDVKM. V lost 2 bases and J lost 8, with 9 bases in between. The CDR3 has 12 amino acids. Written as DNA, the CDR3 is TGTGCCAGCAGTTTAAACCAGAAAGGCTACACCTTC. It translates to CASSLNQKGYTF.

The rearrangement joins TRBV28 to TRBJ1-1, with D unclear. There are 11 residues in the CDR3. V lost 8 bases, J lost 0 bases, and 4 bases lay in between. The germline V gene has CDR1 MDHEN and CDR2 SYDVKM. DNA of the CDR3: TGTGCCAGCTACATGAACACTGAAGCTTTCTTT. Residues: CASYMNTEAFF.

CDR3 bases: TGTGCCAGCAGCGTGGACAGGGTACGATCTGGCTACACCTTC. Protein sequence: CASSVDRVRSGYTF. The gene calls are TRBV7-2 and TRBJ1-2, with 8 bases aligning to TRBD1. Germline V gene data show CDR1 as SGHTA and CDR2 as FQGNSA. V shed 5 bases and J 7 bases; nucleotides not matched to a gene: 9. The CDR3 has 14 amino acids. Drawing the rest from reference TRBV7-2 and TRBJ1-2, the complete variable domain is GAGVSQSPSNKVTEKGKDVELRCDPISGHTALYWYRQSLGQGLEFLIYFQGNSAPDKSGLPSDRFSAERTGGSVSTLTIQRTQQEDSAVYLCASSVDRVRSGYTFGSGTRLTVV.